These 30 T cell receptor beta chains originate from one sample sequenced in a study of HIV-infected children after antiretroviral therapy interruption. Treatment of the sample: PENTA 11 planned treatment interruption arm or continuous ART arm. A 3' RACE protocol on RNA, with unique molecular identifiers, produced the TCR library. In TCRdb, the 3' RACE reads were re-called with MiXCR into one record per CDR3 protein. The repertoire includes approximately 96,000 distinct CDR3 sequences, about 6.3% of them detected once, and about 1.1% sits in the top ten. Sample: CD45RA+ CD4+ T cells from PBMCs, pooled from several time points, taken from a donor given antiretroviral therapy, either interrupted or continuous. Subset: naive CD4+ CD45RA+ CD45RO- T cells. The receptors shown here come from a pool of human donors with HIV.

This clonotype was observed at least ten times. CDR3 amino acids: CASSSGTLTTPYNEQFF. DNA of the CDR3: TGTGCCAGCAGTTCAGGGACTCTCACCACACCCTACAATGAGCAGTTCTTC. V is TRBV12-3 or TRBV12-4 and J is TRBJ2-1; weak D call: TRBD2 (6 bases). This CDR3 is 17 amino acids long. V dropped 4 bases and J dropped 2 bases, with 18 bases sitting between them.

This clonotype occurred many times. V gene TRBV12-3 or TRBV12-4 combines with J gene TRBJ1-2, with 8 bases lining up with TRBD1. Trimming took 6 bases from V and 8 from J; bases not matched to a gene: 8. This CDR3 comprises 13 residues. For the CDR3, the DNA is TGTGCCAGCAGCTCCTACAGGGGGGGCGGCTACACCTTC. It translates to CASSSYRGGGYTF.

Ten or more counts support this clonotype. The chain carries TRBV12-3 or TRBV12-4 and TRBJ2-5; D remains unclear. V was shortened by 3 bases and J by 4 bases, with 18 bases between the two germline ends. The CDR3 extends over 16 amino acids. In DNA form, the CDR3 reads TGTGCCAGCAGTTTCCTTCTGGCCGAGATCTCAGAGACCCAGTACTTC. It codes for CASSFLLAEISETQYF.

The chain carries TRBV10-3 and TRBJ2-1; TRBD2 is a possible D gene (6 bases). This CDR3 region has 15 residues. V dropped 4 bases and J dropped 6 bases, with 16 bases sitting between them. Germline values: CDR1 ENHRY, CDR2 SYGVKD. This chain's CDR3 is CAISGGRKYPNEQFF. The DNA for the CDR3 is TGTGCCATCAGTGGGGGGAGGAAATACCCCAATGAGCAGTTCTTC.

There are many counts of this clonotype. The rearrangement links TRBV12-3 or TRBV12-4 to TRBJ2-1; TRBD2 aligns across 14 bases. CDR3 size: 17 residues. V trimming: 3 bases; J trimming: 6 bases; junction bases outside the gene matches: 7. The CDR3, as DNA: TGTGCCAGCAGTTTTGAGACTAGCGGGAGGGCCCTCAATGAGCAGTTCTTC. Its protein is CASSFETSGRALNEQFF.

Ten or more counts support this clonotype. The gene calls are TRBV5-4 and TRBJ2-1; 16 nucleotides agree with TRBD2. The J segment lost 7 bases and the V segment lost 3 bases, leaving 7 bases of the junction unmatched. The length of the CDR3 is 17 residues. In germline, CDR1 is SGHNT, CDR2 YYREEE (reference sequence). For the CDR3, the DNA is TGTGCCAGCAGCTCCGGGACTAGCGGGAGGGCCGTAAATGAGCAGTTCTTC. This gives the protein CASSSGTSGRAVNEQFF.

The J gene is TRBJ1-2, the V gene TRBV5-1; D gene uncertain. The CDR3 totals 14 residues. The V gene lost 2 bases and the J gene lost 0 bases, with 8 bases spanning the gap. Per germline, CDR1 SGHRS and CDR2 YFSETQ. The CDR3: CASSFPSANYGYTF. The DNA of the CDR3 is TGCGCCAGCAGCTTCCCCTCAGCTAACTATGGCTACACCTTC.

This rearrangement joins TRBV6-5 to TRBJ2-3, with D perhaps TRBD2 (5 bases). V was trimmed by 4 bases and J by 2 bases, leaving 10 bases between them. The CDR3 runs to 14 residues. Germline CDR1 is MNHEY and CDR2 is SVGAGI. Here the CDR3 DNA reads TGTGCCAGCAGTTCGGGGATCCCCACAGATACGCAGTATTTT. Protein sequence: CASSSGIPTDTQYF.

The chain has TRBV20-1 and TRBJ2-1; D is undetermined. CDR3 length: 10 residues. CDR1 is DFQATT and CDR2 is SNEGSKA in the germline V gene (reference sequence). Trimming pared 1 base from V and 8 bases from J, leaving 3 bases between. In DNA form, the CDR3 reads TGCAGTGCTAGAGCGGATGAGCAGTTCTTC. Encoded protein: CSARADEQFF.

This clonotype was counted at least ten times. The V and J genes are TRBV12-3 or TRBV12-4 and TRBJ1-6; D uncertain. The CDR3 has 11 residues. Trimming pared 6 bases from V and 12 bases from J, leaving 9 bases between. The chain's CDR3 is CASSPRVPLHF. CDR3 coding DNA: TGTGCCAGCAGCCCCCGGGTACCCCTCCACTTT.

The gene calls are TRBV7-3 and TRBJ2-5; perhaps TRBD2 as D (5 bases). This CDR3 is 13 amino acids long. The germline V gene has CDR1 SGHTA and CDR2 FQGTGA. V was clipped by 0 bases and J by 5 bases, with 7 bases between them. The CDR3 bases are TGTGCCAGCAGCTTAACTAGCGTGGAGACCCAGTACTTC. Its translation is CASSLTSVETQYF. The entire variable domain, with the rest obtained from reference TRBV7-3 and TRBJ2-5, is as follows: GAGVSQTPSNKVTEKGKYVELRCDPISGHTALYWYRQSLGQGPEFLIYFQGTGAADDSGLPNDRFFAVRPEGSVSTLKIQRTERGDSAVYLCASSLTSVETQYFGPGTRLLVL.

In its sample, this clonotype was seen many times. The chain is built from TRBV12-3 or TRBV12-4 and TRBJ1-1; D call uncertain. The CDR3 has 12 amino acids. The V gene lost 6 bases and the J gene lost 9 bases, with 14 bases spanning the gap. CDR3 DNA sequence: TGTGCCAGCAGCTATTTGGAGGGTCAAGCTTTCTTT. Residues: CASSYLEGQAFF.

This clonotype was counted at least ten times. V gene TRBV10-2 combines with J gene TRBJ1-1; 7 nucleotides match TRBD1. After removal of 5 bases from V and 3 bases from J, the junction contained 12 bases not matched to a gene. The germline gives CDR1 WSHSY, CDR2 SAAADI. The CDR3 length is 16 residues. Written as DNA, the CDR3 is TGCGCCAGCAGTTCGTGGGGACAGATCAAGGACACTGAAGCTTTCTTT. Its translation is CASSSWGQIKDTEAFF.

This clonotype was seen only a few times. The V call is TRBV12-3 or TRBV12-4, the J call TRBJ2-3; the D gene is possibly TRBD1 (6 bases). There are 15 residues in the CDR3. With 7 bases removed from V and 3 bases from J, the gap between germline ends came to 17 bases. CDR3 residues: CASTWDIRGTDTQYF. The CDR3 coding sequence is TGTGCCAGCACCTGGGACATCAGGGGAACAGATACGCAGTATTTT.

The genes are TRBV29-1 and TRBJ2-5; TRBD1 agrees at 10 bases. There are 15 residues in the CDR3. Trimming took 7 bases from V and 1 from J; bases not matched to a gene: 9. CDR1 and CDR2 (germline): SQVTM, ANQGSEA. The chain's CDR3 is CSALTGGFIQETQYF. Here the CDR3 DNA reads TGCAGCGCACTGACAGGGGGCTTCATCCAAGAGACCCAGTACTTC.

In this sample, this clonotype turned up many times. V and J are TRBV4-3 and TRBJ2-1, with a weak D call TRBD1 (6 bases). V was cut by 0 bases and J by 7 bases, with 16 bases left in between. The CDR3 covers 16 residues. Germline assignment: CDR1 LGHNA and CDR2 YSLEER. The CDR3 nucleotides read TGCGCCAGCAGCCAAGATGGGCAGGGGAAGGGAAATGAGCAGTTCTTC. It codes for CASSQDGQGKGNEQFF.

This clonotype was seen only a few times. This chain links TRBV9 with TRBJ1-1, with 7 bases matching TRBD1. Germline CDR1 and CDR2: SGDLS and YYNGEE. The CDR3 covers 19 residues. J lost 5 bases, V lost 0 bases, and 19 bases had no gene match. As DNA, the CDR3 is TGTGCCAGCAGCGTAGTTGGTCTGAGGGCAGGGGGGTCTGGGACTGAAGCTTTCTTT. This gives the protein CASSVVGLRAGGSGTEAFF.

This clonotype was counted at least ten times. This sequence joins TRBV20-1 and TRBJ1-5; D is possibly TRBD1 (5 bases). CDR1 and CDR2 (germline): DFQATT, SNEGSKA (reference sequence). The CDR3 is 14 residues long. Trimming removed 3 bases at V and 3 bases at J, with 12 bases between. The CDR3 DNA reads TGCAGTGCTAGCGGGGGGGGGACCAATCAGCCCCAGCATTTT. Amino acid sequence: CSASGGGTNQPQHF.

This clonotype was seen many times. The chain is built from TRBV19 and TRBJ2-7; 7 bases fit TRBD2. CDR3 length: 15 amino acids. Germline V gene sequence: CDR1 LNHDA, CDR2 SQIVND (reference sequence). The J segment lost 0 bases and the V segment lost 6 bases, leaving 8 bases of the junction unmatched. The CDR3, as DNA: TGTGCCAGTAGCGTCTCTAGCGGTAACTCCTACGAGCAGTACTTC. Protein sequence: CASSVSSGNSYEQYF.

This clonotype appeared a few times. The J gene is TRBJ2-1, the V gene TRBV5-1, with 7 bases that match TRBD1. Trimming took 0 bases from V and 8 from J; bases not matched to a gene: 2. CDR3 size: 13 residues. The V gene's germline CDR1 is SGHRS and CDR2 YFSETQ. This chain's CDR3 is CASSLVTGDEQFF. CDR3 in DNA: TGCGCCAGCAGCTTGGTTACAGGGGATGAGCAGTTCTTC.

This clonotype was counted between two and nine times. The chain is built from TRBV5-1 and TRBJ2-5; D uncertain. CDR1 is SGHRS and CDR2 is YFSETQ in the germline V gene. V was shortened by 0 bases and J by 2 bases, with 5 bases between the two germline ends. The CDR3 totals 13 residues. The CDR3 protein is CASSLAKQETQYF. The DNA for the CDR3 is TGCGCCAGCAGCTTGGCGAAGCAAGAGACCCAGTACTTC.

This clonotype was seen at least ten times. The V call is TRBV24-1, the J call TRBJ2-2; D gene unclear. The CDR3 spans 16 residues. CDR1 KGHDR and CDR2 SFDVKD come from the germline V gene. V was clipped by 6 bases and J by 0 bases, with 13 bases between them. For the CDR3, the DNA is TGTGCCACCAGTATTCTCGAACCCGCGAACACCGGGGAGCTGTTTTTT. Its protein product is CATSILEPANTGELFF.

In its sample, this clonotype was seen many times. CDR3 DNA sequence: TGTGCCAGCAAGCGGGGGGCGTTGGAGACCCAGTACTTC. Translated, it gives CASKRGALETQYF. The V and J genes are TRBV2 and TRBJ2-5, with 9 positions matching TRBD2. The CDR3 has 13 amino acids. Unmatched junction bases numbered 5, after V lost 7 bases and J lost 5 bases. Germline CDR1 SNHLY, CDR2 FYNNEI.

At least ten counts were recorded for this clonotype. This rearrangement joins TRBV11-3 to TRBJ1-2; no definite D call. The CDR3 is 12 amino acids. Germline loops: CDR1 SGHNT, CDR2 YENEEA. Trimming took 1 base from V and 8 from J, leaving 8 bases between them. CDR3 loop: CASSLGGRGYTF. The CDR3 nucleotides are TGTGCCAGCAGCTTAGGAGGAAGAGGCTACACCTTC.

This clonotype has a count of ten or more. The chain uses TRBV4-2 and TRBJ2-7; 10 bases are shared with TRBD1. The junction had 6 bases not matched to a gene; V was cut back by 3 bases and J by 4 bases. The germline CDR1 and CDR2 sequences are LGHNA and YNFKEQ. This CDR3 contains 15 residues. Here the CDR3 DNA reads TGTGCCAGCAGCCAGGGGACAGGGGACCGTTACGAGCAGTACTTC. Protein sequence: CASSQGTGDRYEQYF.

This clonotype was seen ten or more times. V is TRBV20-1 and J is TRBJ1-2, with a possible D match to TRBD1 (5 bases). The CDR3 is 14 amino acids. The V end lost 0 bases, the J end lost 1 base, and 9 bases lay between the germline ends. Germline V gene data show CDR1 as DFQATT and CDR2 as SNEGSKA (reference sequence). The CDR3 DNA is TGCAGTGCTAGAGAGGGGGTGAATAACTATGGCTACACCTTC. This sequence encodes CSAREGVNNYGYTF.

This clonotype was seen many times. The CDR3 loop reads CASSLPGQRNSPLHF. CDR3 nucleotide sequence: TGTGCCAGCAGCTTGCCGGGACAGCGTAATTCACCCCTCCACTTT. The chain links TRBV5-8 to TRBJ1-6; 7 nucleotides line up with TRBD1. This CDR3 has 15 amino acids. Germline CDR1 reads SGHTS; CDR2 reads YDEGEE. V gave up 1 base and J gave up 6 bases; unmatched junction bases: 4.

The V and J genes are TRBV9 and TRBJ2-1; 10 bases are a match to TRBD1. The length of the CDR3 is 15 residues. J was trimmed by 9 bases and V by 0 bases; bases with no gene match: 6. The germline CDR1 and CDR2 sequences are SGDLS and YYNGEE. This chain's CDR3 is CASSVEGQGSGEQFF. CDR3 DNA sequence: TGTGCCAGCAGCGTAGAGGGACAGGGGTCCGGTGAGCAGTTCTTC.

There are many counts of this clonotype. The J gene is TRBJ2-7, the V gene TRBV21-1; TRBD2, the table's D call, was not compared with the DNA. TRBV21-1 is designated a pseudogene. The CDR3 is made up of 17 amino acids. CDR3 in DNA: TGTGCCAGCAGCAAAGTTGAGGACTCCCGGAGCTCCTACGAGCAGTACTTC. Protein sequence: CASSKVEDSRSSYEQYF.

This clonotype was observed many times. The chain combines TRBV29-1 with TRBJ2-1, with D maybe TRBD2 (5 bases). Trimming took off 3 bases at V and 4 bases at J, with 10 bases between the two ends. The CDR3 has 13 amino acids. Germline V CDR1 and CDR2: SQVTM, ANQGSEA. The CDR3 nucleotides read TGCAGCGTTGATGAGCGGATATACAATGAGCAGTTCTTC. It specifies CSVDERIYNEQFF.